These 10 T cell receptor beta chains came from one sample sequenced in a study of OX40 agonist ivuxolimab in advanced cancers. TCRdb's copy holds only in-frame clones and misses some; the assay was immunoSEQ multiplex PCR. The table lists fewer than 85,000 clones, 89% of them singletons. Sequences were derived from CD4+ or CD8+ T cells sorted from blood, sampled in a trial of the OX40 agonist ivuxolimab. All receptors derive from an adult with an advanced solid tumor such as melanoma, head and neck, liver or kidney cancer.

The J gene is TRBJ2-5, the V gene TRBV7-6; 8 positions agree with TRBD2. V dropped 1 base and J dropped 4; count of bases not matched to a gene: 5. The CDR3 is made up of 15 amino acids. CDR1 and CDR2 from the germline V gene are SGHVS and FNYEAQ. Here the CDR3 reads CASSLVGGGRETQYF. The CDR3 DNA follows: TGTGCCAGCAGCTTAGTCGGGGGGGGGCGAGAGACCCAGTACTTC.

This clone appeared once. The rearrangement links TRBV27 to TRBJ1-4; no definite D call. CDR3 size: 17 residues. Germline loops: CDR1 MNHEY, CDR2 SMNVEV (reference sequence). V lost 2 bases and J lost 0, with 13 bases in between. As DNA, the CDR3 is TGTGCCAGCAGTTTACACTCCCTGGGTGCAACTAATGAAAAACTGTTTTTT. This gives the protein CASSLHSLGATNEKLFF.

The rearrangement joins TRBV7-2 to TRBJ1-5; D uncertain. Per the germline V gene, CDR1 is SGHTA and CDR2 is FQGNSA. CDR3 length: 14 residues. Trimming stripped 7 bases from V and 2 bases from J, with 12 bases between. The CDR3 reads CASNLDGGNQPQHF. CDR3 sequence (DNA): TGTGCCAGCAACCTGGACGGAGGCAATCAGCCCCAGCATTTT.

This rearrangement joins TRBV6-6 to TRBJ1-1, with D possibly matching TRBD1 (6 bases). V shed 7 bases and J shed 11 bases, with 14 bases lying between them. The CDR3 totals 11 residues. Germline assignment: CDR1 MNHNY and CDR2 SVGAGI (reference sequence). The CDR3, as DNA: TGTGCCAGCACCAGGGGACCGGTGGCTTTCTTT. It is translated as CASTRGPVAFF.

The rearrangement joins TRBV7-9 to TRBJ2-1, with a possible D match to TRBD2 (6 bases). The CDR3 has 14 residues. Germline assignment: CDR1 SEHNR and CDR2 FQNEAQ (reference sequence). V was pared by 4 bases and J by 9 bases, with 16 bases between. The CDR3 sequence is CASSSGLSFAEQFF. CDR3 bases: TGTGCCAGCAGCTCCGGACTAAGCTTTGCTGAGCAGTTCTTC.

The chain combines TRBV10-3 with TRBJ2-5, with 7 bases aligning to TRBD2. The junction had 2 bases not matched to a gene; V was cut back by 2 bases and J by 5 bases. Germline assignment: CDR1 ENHRY and CDR2 SYGVKD. The CDR3 is 13 amino acids. CDR3 sequence: CAISEPAGETQYF. The DNA of the CDR3 is TGTGCCATCAGTGAGCCAGCGGGGGAGACCCAGTACTTC.

The chain links TRBV7-8 to TRBJ1-4; possible D gene TRBD1, 5 bases. Germline-derived CDR1 and CDR2 are SGHVS and FQNEAQ. The CDR3 totals 17 residues. Trimming took 3 bases from V and 9 from J, leaving 23 bases between them. The CDR3 is CASSFQGIRDPRKKLFF. In DNA, the CDR3 is TGTGCCAGCAGCTTTCAGGGAATTCGTGACCCTAGGAAAAAACTGTTTTTT.

This clone showed up just once. The chain uses TRBV7-2 and TRBJ2-5; TRBD2 matches 11 bases. The CDR3 covers 17 residues. The ends lost 1 base at V and 8 bases at J; junction bases unmatched: 12. Germline V lookup: CDR1 SGHTA, CDR2 FQGNSA. The CDR3 sequence: CASSLVTSGSVARTQYF. CDR3 nucleotides: TGTGCCAGCAGCTTAGTAACTAGCGGGAGCGTAGCCAGAACCCAGTACTTC.

The chain recombines TRBV5-1 with TRBJ1-2; TRBD1 agrees at 7 bases. Germline assignment: CDR1 SGHRS and CDR2 YFSETQ. This CDR3 has 15 residues. With 4 bases clipped from V and 4 bases from J, the junction kept 10 bases outside the gene matches. CDR3 DNA: TGCGCCAGCAGCCGGGGACAGACCCTTCCCTATGGCTACACCTTC. It encodes CASSRGQTLPYGYTF.

The chain has TRBV2 and TRBJ2-7; 8 bases align to TRBD1. Trimming at V came to 7 bases and at J to 5 bases, leaving 4 bases not matched to a gene. The CDR3 consists of 12 residues. Germline CDR1 is SNHLY and CDR2 is FYNNEI. The CDR3 DNA follows: TGTGCCAGCATTAAGACAGGGGACGAGCAGTACTTC. It yields the protein CASIKTGDEQYF. The complete variable domain, with remaining parts taken from reference TRBV2 and TRBJ2-7, reads EPEVTQTPSHQVTQMGQEVILRCVPISNHLYFYWYRQILGQKVEFLVSFYNNEISEKSEIFDDQFSVERPDGSNFTLKIRSTKLEDSAMYFCASIKTGDEQYFGPGTRLTVT.